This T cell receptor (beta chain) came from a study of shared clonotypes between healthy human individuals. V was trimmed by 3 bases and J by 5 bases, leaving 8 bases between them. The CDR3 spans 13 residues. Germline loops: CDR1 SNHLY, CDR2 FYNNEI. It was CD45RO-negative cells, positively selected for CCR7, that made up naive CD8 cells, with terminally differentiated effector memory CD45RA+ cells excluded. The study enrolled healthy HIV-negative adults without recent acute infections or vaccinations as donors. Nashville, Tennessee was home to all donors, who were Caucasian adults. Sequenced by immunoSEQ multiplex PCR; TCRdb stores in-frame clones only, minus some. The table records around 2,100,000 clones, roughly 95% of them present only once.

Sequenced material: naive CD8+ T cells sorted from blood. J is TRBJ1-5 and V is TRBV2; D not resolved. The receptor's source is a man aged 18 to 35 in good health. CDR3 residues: CASSDFSDQPQHF. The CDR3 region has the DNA TGTGCCAGCAGTGATTTTTCCGATCAGCCCCAGCATTTT.